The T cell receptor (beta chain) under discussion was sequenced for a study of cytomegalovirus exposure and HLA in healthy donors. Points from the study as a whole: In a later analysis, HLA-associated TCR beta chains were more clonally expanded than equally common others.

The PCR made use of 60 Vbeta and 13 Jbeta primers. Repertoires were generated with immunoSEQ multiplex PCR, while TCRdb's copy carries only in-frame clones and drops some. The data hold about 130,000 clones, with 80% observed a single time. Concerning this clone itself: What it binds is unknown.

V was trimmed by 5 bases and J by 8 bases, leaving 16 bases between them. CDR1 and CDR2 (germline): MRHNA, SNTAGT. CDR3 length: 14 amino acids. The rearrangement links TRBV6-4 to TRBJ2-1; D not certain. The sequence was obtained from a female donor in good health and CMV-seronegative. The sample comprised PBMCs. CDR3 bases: TGTGCCAGCAGTCCTGAGCCGGGTGGAGATGAGCAGTTCTTC. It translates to CASSPEPGGDEQFF.